This entry lists 26 T cell receptor beta chains sequenced from one sample in a study of T cells in Graves' hyperthyroidism and ophthalmopathy. TCR beta CDR3 regions were amplified from RNA. First-round RT-PCR with HTBI primers amplified the TCR CDR3 region. Each CDR3 protein is one row after TCRdb ran MiXCR on the multiplex PCR reads. The sample records some 400,000 distinct CDR3 sequences, about 13% being singletons. Sequences were obtained from blood. These receptors originate from a man under 40 with Graves' hyperthyroidism that later progressed to Graves' ophthalmopathy.

This clonotype was observed a few times. The rearrangement links TRBV2 to TRBJ1-6; D not resolved. Trimming stripped 6 bases from V and 0 bases from J, with 15 bases between. Germline V gives CDR1 SNHLY, CDR2 FYNNEI. This CDR3 region has 17 residues. CDR3 sequence: CASSFTLGSSYNSPLHF. The CDR3, as DNA: TGTGCCAGCAGCTTCACACTAGGGAGCTCCTATAATTCACCCCTCCACTTT.

This chain uses TRBV6-4 with TRBJ2-3; 11 bases match TRBD2. Germline CDR1 and CDR2: MRHNA and SNTAGT. V lost 2 bases and J lost 5; bases outside the gene matches: 0. This CDR3 region has 14 residues. The CDR3 is CASSDGTSGDTQYF. CDR3 nucleotide sequence: TGTGCCAGCAGTGACGGGACTAGCGGAGATACGCAGTATTTT.

The chain is built from TRBV5-6 and TRBJ1-6, with 10 bases that match TRBD1. Per germline, CDR1 SGHDT and CDR2 YYEEEE. This CDR3 spans 14 amino acids. V was pared by 4 bases and J by 9 bases, with 4 bases of the junction left unmatched. The CDR3 region is CASSRQGASSPLHF. CDR3 sequence (DNA): TGTGCCAGCAGCCGACAGGGGGCTAGTTCACCCCTCCACTTT.

The rearrangement links TRBV5-1 to TRBJ1-2, with D maybe TRBD1 (6 bases). Looked up from germline, CDR1 is SGHRS and CDR2 is YFSETQ. V was shortened by 5 bases and J by 0 bases, with 11 bases between the two germline ends. The CDR3 loop spans 14 amino acids. Here the CDR3 DNA reads TGCGCCAGCAGAAGGGACATTACTAACTATGGCTACACCTTC. Amino acids: CASRRDITNYGYTF.

The rearrangement links TRBV27 to TRBJ2-3; TRBD2 agrees at 8 bases. In germline, CDR1 is MNHEY, CDR2 SMNVEV (reference sequence). V shed 1 base, J shed 0 bases, and the junction held 9 bases outside the gene matches. This CDR3 comprises 18 residues. The CDR3: CASSLLGVSGASTDTQYF. DNA for the CDR3: TGTGCCAGCAGTTTATTAGGGGTTAGCGGGGCTAGCACAGATACGCAGTATTTT.

In this sample, this clonotype turned up many times. V gene TRBV11-2 combines with J gene TRBJ1-1; D is ambiguous. CDR3 length: 14 amino acids. Trimming took 4 bases from V and 2 from J, leaving 11 bases between them. CDR1 and CDR2 from the germline V gene are SGHAT and FQNNGV. The CDR3 nucleotides are TGTGCCAGCAGCTCATTCGGCCCCAACACTGAAGCTTTCTTT. It codes for CASSSFGPNTEAFF.

Ten or more counts support this clonotype. V is TRBV6-1 and J is TRBJ2-7; 8 nucleotides line up with TRBD1. The germline V gene has CDR1 MNHNS and CDR2 SASEGT. Trimming removed 6 bases from V and 1 base from J; junction bases left unmatched: 5. CDR3 size: 14 residues. For the CDR3, the DNA is TGTGCCAGCAGACGGACAGGGCCTTCCTACGAGCAGTACTTC. This sequence encodes CASRRTGPSYEQYF.

This clonotype has at least ten counts. V and J are TRBV10-3 and TRBJ1-5; 11 positions agree with TRBD1. The ends lost 4 bases at V and 7 bases at J; junction bases unmatched: 3. Germline CDR1 is ENHRY and CDR2 is SYGVKD. The CDR3 covers 14 residues. CDR3 coding DNA: TGTGCCATCAGTGGGACAGGGGGCGGCCAGCCCCAGCATTTT. This codes for CAISGTGGGQPQHF.

This clonotype was seen ten or more times. This chain joins TRBV11-2 and TRBJ2-7, with 8 bases matching TRBD2. This CDR3 comprises 17 residues. CDR1 SGHAT and CDR2 FQNNGV come from the germline V gene. V was pared by 4 bases and J by 7 bases, with 18 bases of the junction left unmatched. The CDR3: CASSSIAAGGLAGEQYF. The DNA for the CDR3 is TGTGCCAGCAGCTCAATAGCAGCCGGTGGACTAGCCGGGGAGCAGTACTTC.

The rearrangement uses TRBV7-2 and TRBJ2-1, with 15 nucleotides matching TRBD2. The CDR3 is made up of 18 amino acids. V shed 4 bases, J shed 7 bases, and the junction held 11 bases outside the gene matches. Germline loops: CDR1 SGHTA, CDR2 FQGNSA. CDR3 region: CASSSITWTSGGANEQFF. The CDR3 DNA reads as TGTGCCAGCAGCTCGATCACATGGACTAGCGGGGGGGCAAATGAGCAGTTCTTC. The full variable domain, its missing parts supplied by reference TRBV7-2 and TRBJ2-1, is GAGVSQSPSNKVTEKGKDVELRCDPISGHTALYWYRQSLGQGLEFLIYFQGNSAPDKSGLPSDRFSAERTGGSVSTLTIQRTQQEDSAVYLCASSSITWTSGGANEQFFGPGTRLTVL.

This clonotype was seen many times. V and J are TRBV13 and TRBJ2-1; 8 nucleotides match TRBD2. The junction had 5 bases not matched to a gene; V was cut back by 5 bases and J by 5 bases. Germline V CDR1 and CDR2: PRHDT, FYEKMQ (reference sequence). The CDR3 has 14 residues. CDR3 in amino acids: CASSRSLADNEQFF. Here the CDR3 DNA reads TGTGCCAGCAGCCGCTCACTAGCGGACAATGAGCAGTTCTTC. Based on the CDR3 plus reference TRBV13 and TRBJ2-1, the full variable domain is AAGVIQSPRHLIKEKRETATLKCYPIPRHDTVYWYQQGPGQDPQFLISFYEKMQSDKGSIPDRFSAQQFSDYHSELNMSSLELGDSALYFCASSRSLADNEQFFGPGTRLTVL.

This clonotype was observed many times. In nucleotides, the CDR3 is TGTGCCAGCAGCCCGCGGACAGTGGGGACTGAAGCTTTCTTT. Its translation: CASSPRTVGTEAFF. The rearrangement uses TRBV7-2 and TRBJ1-1; D possibly corresponds to TRBD1 (6 bases). The CDR3 runs to 14 residues. V was pared by 5 bases and J by 5 bases, with 15 bases between. Germline CDR1 is SGHTA and CDR2 is FQGNSA.

V usage is TRBV18 and J usage is TRBJ1-4; no reliable D call. Germline-derived CDR1 and CDR2 are KGHSH and LQKENI. V lost 0 bases, J lost 4 bases, and 12 bases lay in between. CDR3 size: 16 residues. This chain's CDR3 is CASSPPNRGFNEKLFF. As DNA, the CDR3 is TGTGCCAGCTCACCACCGAATCGGGGATTTAATGAAAAACTGTTTTTT.

Note on this clonotype: It may be a read error: a sequence one base away is much more abundant. V gene TRBV19 combines with J gene TRBJ2-7; D is ambiguous. This CDR3 comprises 15 residues. The germline gives CDR1 LNHDA, CDR2 SQIVND (reference sequence). CDR3 nucleotides: TGTGCCAGTAGTATAGAAGCCAGCGCGACCTACGAGCATTACTTC. Translating it yields CASSIEASATYEHYF.

This clonotype was seen repeatedly, ten times or more. The chain links TRBV5-1 to TRBJ1-4; 7 bases are a match to TRBD1. After removal of 4 bases from V and 14 bases from J, the junction contained 2 bases not matched to a gene. The CDR3 loop spans 10 amino acids. Looked up from germline, CDR1 is SGHRS and CDR2 is YFSETQ. The CDR3 DNA sequence: TGCGCCAGCAGCCCGGACAGGCTGTTTTTT. Translated: CASSPDRLFF.

The chain is built from TRBV5-1 and TRBJ2-2; 9 bases map to TRBD2. This CDR3 is built from 16 residues. The V gene end was trimmed by 0 bases and the J gene end by 2 bases; junction bases not matched to a gene: 2. Germline V gene data show CDR1 as SGHRS and CDR2 as YFSETQ. The CDR3 reads CASSLARGGNTGELFF. CDR3 sequence (DNA): TGCGCCAGCAGCTTGGCGCGGGGGGGCAACACCGGGGAGCTGTTTTTT.

This clonotype was seen repeatedly, ten times or more. The CDR3 region has the DNA TGTGCCAGCAGCTTGGAGCAGGGGGCGAACACTGAAGCTTTCTTT. Translating it yields CASSLEQGANTEAFF. The chain carries TRBV5-4 and TRBJ1-1; 8 bases match TRBD1. The CDR3 totals 15 residues. Trimming cost V 0 bases and J 1 base; bases outside gene matches: 2. Germline assignment: CDR1 SGHNT and CDR2 YYREEE (reference sequence).

This clonotype has more than one count but fewer than ten. The CDR3 DNA sequence: TGTGCCACCAGGGGACCGACCCAAGAGACCCAGTACTTC. Amino acid sequence: CATRGPTQETQYF. This chain connects TRBV24-1 to TRBJ2-5; either TRBD1 or TRBD2 may supply D (5 bases each). The CDR3 is 13 amino acids. The ends were cut back, 7 bases at V and 1 base at J, with 9 bases in the middle. The germline V gene has CDR1 KGHDR and CDR2 SFDVKD.

A remark on this clonotype: Possible read error: a much larger clone is one base away. The J gene is TRBJ1-6, the V gene TRBV2; D may be TRBD1 (5 bases). The CDR3 has 15 amino acids. Germline V gene sequence: CDR1 SNHLY, CDR2 FYNNEI. The CDR3 region has the DNA TGTGCCAGCATCCTCGACCAGGGTGGTAATTCACCCCTCCGCTTT. It translates to CASILDQGGNSPLRF.

This chain links TRBV18 with TRBJ2-2; TRBD2 matches 7 bases. Trimming at V came to 2 bases and at J to 6 bases, leaving 6 bases not matched to a gene. The CDR3 has 15 residues. Germline V CDR1 and CDR2: KGHSH, LQKENI. DNA of the CDR3: TGTGCCAGCTCACCAAGCAGCGGGGTGGCCGGGGAGCTGTTTTTT. Translated: CASSPSSGVAGELFF.

The chain couples TRBV5-1 to TRBJ1-1; 9 bases align to TRBD1. In germline, CDR1 is SGHRS, CDR2 YFSETQ. The ends lost 4 bases at V and 1 base at J; junction bases unmatched: 8. This CDR3 has 16 residues. CDR3 in DNA: TGCGCCAGCAGCCCAGGACAGGGGCTCGGGAACACTGAAGCTTTCTTT. This encodes CASSPGQGLGNTEAFF.

The chain uses TRBV6-1 and TRBJ2-1; D not certain. The CDR3 loop spans 13 amino acids. Germline V gives CDR1 MNHNS, CDR2 SASEGT. V was cut by 6 bases and J by 4 bases, with 10 bases left in between. CDR3 DNA sequence: TGTGCCAGCAGCGATGGGCCTTACAATGAGCAGTTCTTC. Its translation: CASSDGPYNEQFF.

This clonotype was recorded at least ten times. The rearrangement uses TRBV7-6 and TRBJ2-3; D possibly uses TRBD1 or TRBD2 (5 bases each). The CDR3 totals 14 residues. Trimming left V 5 bases short and J 6 bases short, with 15 bases between. The germline V gene encodes CDR1 SGHVS and CDR2 FNYEAQ. The CDR3 sequence: CASSLLNWGDTQYF. The CDR3 DNA follows: TGTGCCAGCAGCCTACTGAATTGGGGGGATACGCAGTATTTT. Complete variable domain (other parts from reference TRBV7-6 and TRBJ2-3): GAGVSQSPRYKVTKRGQDVALRCDPISGHVSLYWYRQALGQGPEFLTYFNYEAQQDKSGLPNDRFSAERPEGSISTLTIQRTEQRDSAMYRCASSLLNWGDTQYFGPGTRLTVL.

This chain connects TRBV5-1 to TRBJ1-2, with D perhaps matching TRBD1 (5 bases). Between the trimmed V and J ends, which lost 2 bases and 8 bases, there was a span of 13 bases. Per the germline V gene, CDR1 is SGHRS and CDR2 is YFSETQ. This CDR3 region has 13 residues. CDR3 bases: TGCGCCAGCAGCTTTTCGTCGGGACGGGGCTACACCTTC. The encoded protein is CASSFSSGRGYTF.

This clonotype has ten or more counts. The V and J genes are TRBV11-2 and TRBJ2-2; D perhaps matches TRBD1 (5 bases). Trimming cost V 7 bases and J 2 bases, with 14 bases left between them. Per the germline V gene, CDR1 is SGHAT and CDR2 is FQNNGV. The CDR3 length is 15 residues. The CDR3 region is CASTYTQGNTGELFF. In DNA, the CDR3 is TGTGCCAGCACTTACACGCAGGGAAACACCGGGGAGCTGTTTTTT. Together with reference TRBV11-2 and TRBJ2-2, the CDR3 gives the full variable domain: EAGVAQSPRYKIIEKRQSVAFWCNPISGHATLYWYQQILGQGPKLLIQFQNNGVVDDSQLPKDRFSAERLKGVDSTLKIQPAKLEDSAVYLCASTYTQGNTGELFFGEGSRLTVL.

As concerns this clonotype: Likely a read error: the CDR3 ends without its conserved phenylalanine or tryptophan. The chain recombines TRBV4-1 with TRBJ1-5; a weak D match, TRBD1 (5 bases). Germline V lookup: CDR1 MGHRA, CDR2 YSYEKL. V was clipped by 0 bases and J by 9 bases, with 9 bases between them. There are 13 residues in the CDR3. CDR3 sequence (DNA): TGCGCCAGCAGCCAAGAGGGGAGGGGGCCCCAGCATCTT. Translating gives CASSQEGRGPQHL.